This T cell receptor beta chain was retrieved from a study of T-cell memory formation after mild COVID-19. On the study more broadly: The study found TCR clusters largely donor specific. Overall study findings and caveats: For contracting clones, CD4+ ones sat mainly in CM and EM, CD8+ in EMRA.

TCRdb redid the calling of the 5' RACE reads with MiXCR, one entry per CDR3 protein. Of hundreds of thousands of distinct CDR3 sequences in the sample, roughly 20% are singletons; the top ten hold approximately 8.4%. This clonotype was observed a handful of times. Its target is unknown. The sample taken for sequencing was PBMCs or a T cell subset sorted from them (not recorded which). This receptor was obtained from an adult woman who had mild COVID-19 (a few samples of this study predate the infection). Cell type and time point are not known.

The CDR3 bases are TGTGCCAGCAGGGGGGACCCGAACACCGGGGAGCTGTTTTTT. This sequence encodes CASRGDPNTGELFF. The chain carries TRBV12-3 or TRBV12-4 and TRBJ2-2; D is perhaps TRBD1 or TRBD2 (5 bases each). V gave up 6 bases and J gave up 0 bases, with 8 bases separating them. The length of the CDR3 is 14 residues.